Presented here are 22 T cell receptor beta chains from one specimen sequenced in a study of read filtering for tumor transcriptome and immune sequencing. The library was built from about 370 ng RNA with molecular barcoded adaptors for alpha/delta and beta/gamma chains. TCRdb used MiXCR to reprocess the reads, holding one entry per CDR3 protein. The repertoire holds around 50,000 distinct CDR3 sequences, 9% to 15% seen once, with 16% in the top ten. Sequenced input: a population of CD138-negative cells sorted from bone marrow. Source of these receptors: a donor over 35 with multiple myeloma.

As regards this clonotype: One base separates it from a far larger clone, so it is likely a read error. This chain links TRBV7-6 with TRBJ2-5, with a possible D match to TRBD1 (6 bases). Germline V gene data show CDR1 as SGHVS and CDR2 as FNYEAQ. The CDR3 is made up of 14 amino acids. The CDR3 is CASSSKTGQETQYF. The CDR3 bases are TGTGCTAGCAGCAGCAAGACAGGTCAAGAGACCCAGTACTTC.

As concerns this clonotype: Being one base from a much bigger clone, this may be a read error. This chain joins TRBV6-6 and TRBJ2-2; no definite D call. The CDR3 spans 14 residues. Trimming removed 10 bases from V and 0 bases from J, with 12 bases in between. The germline CDR1 and CDR2 sequences are MNHNY and SVGAGI (reference sequence). CDR3 coding DNA: TGTGCCACCTTGGACGTAGCGAACACCGGGGAGCTGTTTTTT. Residues: CATLDVANTGELFF.

The chain is built from TRBV5-1 and TRBJ1-1; a weak D match, TRBD1 (5 bases). Between the trimmed V and J ends, which lost 7 bases and 0 bases, there was a span of 13 bases. This CDR3 has 14 amino acids. Germline lookup yields CDR1 SGHRS and CDR2 YFSETQ. CDR3 bases: TGCGCCAGCTTCAGGCGGGGGGTGAACACTGAAGCTTTCTTT. Protein: CASFRRGVNTEAFF. The full variable domain, rest sourced from reference TRBV5-1 and TRBJ1-1, is KAGVTQTPRYLIKTRGQQVTLSCSPISGHRSVSWYQQTPGQGLQFLFEYFSETQRNKGNFPGRFSGRQFSNSRSEMNVSTLELGDSALYLCASFRRGVNTEAFFGQGTRLTVV.

The chain has TRBV27 and TRBJ2-6; D is unresolved. The CDR3 runs to 13 residues. CDR1 is MNHEY, CDR2 SMNVEV, per germline (reference sequence). Between the trimmed V and J ends, which lost 10 bases and 2 bases, there was a span of 9 bases. CDR3 nucleotide sequence: TGTGCCACCACGAAACCTGGGGCCAACGTCCTGACTTTC. Its protein is CATTKPGANVLTF.

This clonotype was recorded at least ten times. The chain employs TRBV5-1 and TRBJ1-4; a possible D gene is TRBD1 (5 bases). The V gene's germline CDR1 is SGHRS and CDR2 YFSETQ. V was trimmed by 4 bases and J by 4 bases, leaving 17 bases between them. There are 16 residues in the CDR3. CDR3: CASSRGTFQSNEKLFF. The CDR3 region has the DNA TGCGCCAGCAGCCGCGGGACTTTTCAAAGTAATGAAAAACTGTTTTTT. Variable domain in full (rest from reference TRBV5-1 and TRBJ1-4): KAGVTQTPRYLIKTRGQQVTLSCSPISGHRSVSWYQQTPGQGLQFLFEYFSETQRNKGNFPGRFSGRQFSNSRSEMNVSTLELGDSALYLCASSRGTFQSNEKLFFGSGTQLSVL.

This clonotype appeared many times. The V call is TRBV7-9, the J call TRBJ2-2, with D hard to call. The CDR3 runs 14 residues. Germline CDR1 reads SEHNR; CDR2 reads FQNEAQ (reference sequence). V lost 1 base, J lost 0 bases, and 3 bases lay in between. In nucleotides, the CDR3 is TGTGCCAGCAGCTTAGGAGCGAACACCGGGGAGCTGTTTTTT. Translated: CASSLGANTGELFF.

In its sample, this clonotype was seen many times. The chain carries TRBV12-3 or TRBV12-4 and TRBJ1-4; D is ambiguous. V dropped 5 bases and J dropped 7 bases, with 23 bases sitting between them. The CDR3 covers 17 residues. The CDR3 nucleotides read TGTGCCAGCAGTCGCCCGGGGAAGGATAGAAAAGGTGAAAAACTGTTTTTT. This gives the protein CASSRPGKDRKGEKLFF.

Note on this clonotype: It differs at one base from a far larger clone, so likely a read error. V usage is TRBV12-3 or TRBV12-4 and J usage is TRBJ2-7; TRBD1 agrees at 7 bases. V lost 5 bases, J lost 5 bases, and 9 bases stayed unmatched. The CDR3 covers 14 residues. CDR3 sequence reads: CASSLGGSSHEQYF. The CDR3 nucleotides are TGTGCCAGCAGTCTAGGGGGCTCTTCCCACGAGCAGTACTTC.

For this clonotype: A much more abundant neighbour one base away suggests this may be a read error. The chain links TRBV4-1 to TRBJ1-1; TRBD1 might be the D (5 bases). This CDR3 region has 17 residues. Germline V gene data show CDR1 as MGHRA and CDR2 as YSYEKL. Trimming stripped 2 bases from V and 3 bases from J, with 19 bases between. The CDR3 DNA is TGCGCCAGCAGCCAACTCCCGATAGGGGCTGCGGACACTGAAGCTTTCTTT. It specifies CASSQLPIGAADTEAFF.

J is TRBJ2-7 and V is TRBV10-3; 8 nucleotides match TRBD1. The trim removed 6 bases at V and 0 bases at J, leaving 7 bases unmatched. CDR1 and CDR2 (germline): ENHRY, SYGVKD. CDR3 size: 15 residues. CDR3 in amino acids: CAISDPGQASYEQYF. Here the CDR3 DNA reads TGTGCCATCAGCGATCCGGGACAGGCCTCCTACGAGCAGTACTTC.

This clonotype was seen ten or more times. The chain is built from TRBV5-1 and TRBJ2-7; TRBD2 is a possible D gene (5 bases). Trimming removed 0 bases at V and 2 bases at J, with 12 bases between. From germline, CDR1 is SGHRS and CDR2 YFSETQ. The CDR3 sequence is 15 residues long. The CDR3 nucleotides read TGCGCCAGCAGCTTGGCCGGAGGAATAACCTACGAGCAGTACTTC. Its protein product is CASSLAGGITYEQYF.

About this clonotype itself: A much larger clone sits a single nucleotide away, making a read error possible. This rearrangement joins TRBV7-3 to TRBJ1-1, with a possible D match to TRBD1 (6 bases). Per germline, CDR1 SGHTA and CDR2 FQGTGA. The CDR3 loop spans 20 amino acids. The CDR3: CASSLTPGAGIRGLNAEALF. Here the CDR3 DNA reads TGTGCCAGCAGCTTAACTCCGGGGGCAGGGATCCGCGGGCTTAATGCTGAAGCTCTCTTT. The whole variable domain, filled in from reference TRBV7-3 and TRBJ1-1, reads GAGVSQTPSNKVTEKGKYVELRCDPISGHTALYWYRQSLGQGPEFLIYFQGTGAADDSGLPNDRFFAVRPEGSVSTLKIQRTERGDSAVYLCASSLTPGAGIRGLNAEALFGQGTRLTVV.

This clonotype showed up many times. The rearrangement links TRBV30 to TRBJ1-5; TRBD1 might be the D (6 bases). This CDR3 is built from 13 residues. CDR1 and CDR2 (germline): GTSNPN, SVGIG (reference sequence). Trimming took 0 bases from V and 4 from J, leaving 7 bases between them. Here the CDR3 DNA reads TGTGCCTGGAGTGTACAGGGTAATCAGCCCCAGCATTTT. Amino acids: CAWSVQGNQPQHF.

Turning to this clonotype: No conserved phenylalanine or tryptophan is present at the end of the CDR3, so a read error is the likely explanation. This chain links TRBV15 with TRBJ2-1; a weak D match, TRBD2 (6 bases). Germline CDR1 LNHNV, CDR2 YYDKDF (reference sequence). V was pared by 5 bases and J by 10 bases, with 18 bases between. The length of the CDR3 is 14 residues. The CDR3 DNA is TGTGCCACCAGCTTAAGGGACTCCGGAACGGAGCAGTTCTCC. It encodes CATSLRDSGTEQFS.

In this sample, this clonotype turned up many times. This chain connects TRBV5-5 to TRBJ2-1, with D perhaps TRBD2 (6 bases). Germline CDR1 reads SGHKS; CDR2 reads YYEKEE (reference sequence). The CDR3 consists of 15 residues. V was trimmed by 4 bases and J by 0 bases, leaving 11 bases between them. CDR3 DNA: TGTGCCAGCAGCCCCGGGACTGGCTCCTACAATGAGCAGTTCTTC. It translates to CASSPGTGSYNEQFF.

This clonotype was seen at least ten times. This chain connects TRBV20-1 to TRBJ2-4; TRBD1 matches at 7 bases. Per the germline V gene, CDR1 is DFQATT and CDR2 is SNEGSKA (reference sequence). The V gene end was trimmed by 5 bases and the J gene end by 3 bases; junction bases not matched to a gene: 7. The CDR3 has 14 amino acids. The CDR3 DNA reads TGCAGTGCTCACAGGGGATATGGCAAAAACATTCAGTACTTC. As protein: CSAHRGYGKNIQYF.

This sequence joins TRBV5-1 and TRBJ2-3, with D perhaps assigned TRBD1 or TRBD2 (6 bases each). CDR3 length: 15 amino acids. In germline, CDR1 is SGHRS, CDR2 YFSETQ. V lost 7 bases and J 3 bases, leaving 18 bases between the germline ends. The CDR3, as DNA: TGCGCCAGCCTCGGGGGCCTGGGAGGTACAGATACGCAGTATTTT. This encodes CASLGGLGGTDTQYF.

V gene TRBV12-3 or TRBV12-4 combines with J gene TRBJ1-5, with a weak D call TRBD1 (6 bases). The CDR3 length is 15 residues. Deletions cut 2 bases from V and 2 bases from J, with 10 bases between. As DNA, the CDR3 is TGTGCCAGCAGTTTAACCAGGGGACGCAATCAGCCCCAGCATTTT. As protein: CASSLTRGRNQPQHF.

This clonotype came up many times. No conserved phenylalanine or tryptophan is present at the end of the CDR3, so a read error is the likely explanation. CDR3 amino acids: CASSNRDRVFTEAFS. As DNA, the CDR3 is TGTGCCAGCAGCAACCGGGACAGGGTCTTCACTGAAGCTTTCTCT. The genes are TRBV7-2 and TRBJ1-1, with TRBD1 identical over 9 bases. Germline V gene lookup returns CDR1 SGHTA and CDR2 FQGNSA. CDR3 length: 15 residues. V lost 5 bases and J lost 4; bases outside the gene matches: 8.

As for this clonotype: A much larger clonotype is one base distant, so this may be a read error. V gene TRBV27 combines with J gene TRBJ1-1; the D is unclear. Germline assignment: CDR1 MNHEY and CDR2 SMNVEV (reference sequence). V was clipped by 5 bases and J by 5 bases, with 12 bases between them. The CDR3 is made up of 13 amino acids. CDR3 protein: CASSIVRDTEAFF. The CDR3 nucleotides are TGTGCCAGCAGTATCGTCAGAGATACTGAAGCTTTCTTT.

As to this clonotype: The conserved closing phenylalanine or tryptophan is absent in this CDR3, likely reflecting a read error. CDR3 amino acids: CASSLGMGQGSTEAFL. The CDR3 bases are TGTGCCAGCAGCTTAGGAATGGGACAGGGTTCCACTGAAGCTTTCTTA. The chain is built from TRBV7-9 and TRBJ1-1, with 9 bases identical to TRBD1. CDR3 length equals 16 residues. CDR1 and CDR2 (germline): SEHNR, FQNEAQ (reference sequence). V shed 1 base, J shed 4 bases, and the junction held 7 bases outside the gene matches.

This clonotype was recorded at least ten times. This rearrangement joins TRBV27 to TRBJ2-2, with 7 bases identical to TRBD1. Germline V CDR1 and CDR2: MNHEY, SMNVEV (reference sequence). The CDR3 contains 14 residues. J was trimmed by 6 bases and V by 5 bases; bases with no gene match: 6. The CDR3 DNA sequence: TGTGCCAGCAGTCCGCTTGGACAGGCCGGGGAGCTGTTTTTT. The encoded protein is CASSPLGQAGELFF.